A single sample is the source of the 23 T cell receptor beta chains below, sequenced in a study of T cells after yellow fever vaccination. MiXCR, applied by TCRdb to the 5' RACE reads, yields one record per CDR3 protein. The repertoire holds 400,000 to 650,000 distinct CDR3 sequences, 20% to 25% seen once, with about 15% in the top ten. Sequencing used PBMCs, obtained approximately 22 days after the first yellow fever vaccination. The receptors were sampled from a man between 18 and 35 years old who received the YFV17D yellow fever vaccine.

The CDR3, as DNA: TGTGCCAGAGGGGGGACCGGGGAGCTGTTTTTT. Its protein product is CARGGTGELFF. The chain carries TRBV2 and TRBJ2-2; D is possibly TRBD1 or TRBD2 (6 bases each). Looked up from germline, CDR1 is SNHLY and CDR2 is FYNNEI. CDR3 length: 11 amino acids. The V gene lost 9 bases and the J gene lost 5 bases, with 7 bases spanning the gap. Together with reference TRBV2 and TRBJ2-2, the CDR3 gives the full variable domain: EPEVTQTPSHQVTQMGQEVILRCVPISNHLYFYWYRQILGQKVEFLVSFYNNEISEKSEIFDDQFSVERPDGSNFTLKIRSTKLEDSAMYFCARGGTGELFFGEGSRLTVL.

In this sample, this clonotype turned up a few times. This chain joins TRBV4-3 and TRBJ2-5, with D tentatively TRBD1 or TRBD2 (5 bases each). Germline assignment: CDR1 LGHNA and CDR2 YSLEER. There are 15 residues in the CDR3. V shed 0 bases and J shed 5 bases, with 13 bases lying between them. The CDR3 DNA sequence: TGCGCCAGCAGCCAAGATTGGGGGTTGGGGGAGACCCAGTACTTC. It encodes CASSQDWGLGETQYF.

This clonotype has more than one count but fewer than ten. The V gene is TRBV6-1, the J gene TRBJ1-6; weak D call: TRBD1 (5 bases). CDR3 length equals 16 residues. V was trimmed by 3 bases and J by 7 bases, leaving 16 bases between them. Germline CDR1 is MNHNS and CDR2 is SASEGT. Here the CDR3 reads CASSDVWGIVNSPLHF. CDR3 sequence (DNA): TGTGCCAGCAGTGATGTATGGGGGATCGTAAATTCACCCCTCCACTTT.

The chain joins TRBV20-1 to TRBJ2-2, with D perhaps TRBD1 (7 bases). Germline V gene lookup returns CDR1 DFQATT and CDR2 SNEGSKA (reference sequence). Trimming removed 7 bases from V and 7 bases from J, with 19 bases in between. CDR3 length: 14 residues. CDR3 in amino acids: CSGLHRGGNGELFF. The CDR3 nucleotides are TGCAGTGGACTCCACAGGGGAGGAAACGGGGAGCTGTTTTTT.

The J gene is TRBJ2-2, the V gene TRBV20-1, with D perhaps TRBD1 (5 bases). There are 13 residues in the CDR3. Germline values: CDR1 DFQATT, CDR2 SNEGSKA (reference sequence). Trimming took 5 bases from V and 4 from J, leaving 11 bases between them. CDR3 DNA sequence: TGCAGTGCTCAGACAGCTCTCACCGGGGAGCTGTTTTTT. As protein: CSAQTALTGELFF.

The gene calls are TRBV10-3 and TRBJ1-5; D gene unclear. The ends were cut back, 9 bases at V and 4 bases at J, with 13 bases in the middle. CDR1 ENHRY and CDR2 SYGVKD come from the germline V gene. CDR3 length equals 13 residues. The CDR3 protein is CAIRKTENQPQHF. CDR3 DNA: TGTGCCATAAGGAAAACGGAGAATCAGCCCCAGCATTTT.

This clonotype has more than one count but fewer than ten. The chain uses TRBV27 and TRBJ1-3; no reliable D call. This CDR3 region has 16 residues. Trimming took off 2 bases at V and 0 bases at J, with 11 bases between the two ends. Per the germline V gene, CDR1 is MNHEY and CDR2 is SMNVEV (reference sequence). CDR3 coding DNA: TGTGCCAGCAGTTTAACGCAGCCATTCTCTGGAAACACCATATATTTT. Translation gives CASSLTQPFSGNTIYF.

This clonotype was found a few times. The chain carries TRBV20-1 and TRBJ2-1; D might be TRBD2 (6 bases). V was trimmed by 3 bases and J by 7 bases, leaving 10 bases between them. Germline values: CDR1 DFQATT, CDR2 SNEGSKA (reference sequence). This CDR3 spans 12 amino acids. The CDR3 loop reads CSASAGTNEQFF. The DNA for the CDR3 is TGCAGTGCTAGTGCCGGGACTAATGAGCAGTTCTTC.

In its sample, this clonotype was seen a few times. J is TRBJ2-3 and V is TRBV6-1; TRBD2 matches 11 bases. V gave up 6 bases and J gave up 4 bases; unmatched junction bases: 6. The germline V gene has CDR1 MNHNS and CDR2 SASEGT. The CDR3 totals 15 residues. The CDR3 protein is CASRRSGGAPDTQYF. The CDR3 coding sequence is TGTGCCAGCAGACGTAGCGGGGGGGCCCCAGATACGCAGTATTTT.

This clonotype came up a few times. This chain joins TRBV4-1 and TRBJ1-5; unclear D gene. The CDR3 contains 13 residues. CDR1 and CDR2 (germline): MGHRA, YSYEKL. The V end lost 1 base, the J end lost 5 bases, and 6 bases lay between the germline ends. CDR3: CASSQGRDQPQHF. CDR3 bases: TGCGCCAGCAGCCAAGGGCGGGATCAGCCCCAGCATTTT.

This clonotype has just a few counts. The chain uses TRBV11-2 and TRBJ2-1; 16 bases are a match to TRBD2. Trimming at V came to 5 bases and at J to 9 bases, leaving 4 bases not matched to a gene. Germline CDR1 SGHAT, CDR2 FQNNGV. This CDR3 spans 15 amino acids. The chain's CDR3 is CASSGTSGGGSEQFF. The CDR3 DNA reads as TGTGCCAGCAGCGGGACTAGCGGGGGGGGCAGTGAGCAGTTCTTC.

CDR3 in amino acids: CASSSSPFYAAEKLFF. The DNA of the CDR3 is TGTGCCAGCAGTTCCTCCCCATTTTACGCGGCTGAAAAACTGTTTTTT. V usage is TRBV27 and J usage is TRBJ1-4; no reliable D call. CDR1 is MNHEY and CDR2 is SMNVEV in the germline V gene (reference sequence). V was clipped by 4 bases and J by 7 bases, with 19 bases between them. The CDR3 length is 16 residues.

Many counts were recorded for this clonotype. CDR3 DNA sequence: TGTGCCAGCAGCCAATGGACAGGGCCCACTGAAGCTTTCTTT. Its protein product is CASSQWTGPTEAFF. This chain uses TRBV7-9 with TRBJ1-1; 8 nucleotides line up with TRBD1. The CDR3 covers 14 residues. The J segment lost 4 bases and the V segment lost 5 bases, leaving 6 bases of the junction unmatched. The germline CDR1 and CDR2 sequences are SEHNR and FQNEAQ (reference sequence).

This clonotype was seen a handful of times. The J gene is TRBJ2-7, the V gene TRBV7-9, with D unclear. Trimming removed 1 base at V and 2 bases at J, with 6 bases between. This CDR3 has 13 residues. From germline, CDR1 is SEHNR and CDR2 FQNEAQ (reference sequence). The CDR3 reads CASSLDIAYEQYV. CDR3 nucleotide sequence: TGTGCCAGCAGCTTAGATATAGCCTACGAGCAGTACGTC.

In nucleotides, the CDR3 is TGTGCCAGCAGCCTTACACCGGCCTATGGCTACACCTTC. Amino acid sequence: CASSLTPAYGYTF. The genes are TRBV12-3 or TRBV12-4 and TRBJ1-2; D remains ambiguous. Trimming cost V 6 bases and J 4 bases, with 12 bases left between them. The CDR3 has 13 residues.

This clonotype turned up a few times. The chain uses TRBV20-1 and TRBJ2-1; the D gene is possibly TRBD2 (5 bases). Trimming removed 5 bases from V and 2 bases from J, with 13 bases in between. The CDR3 runs 14 residues. Germline V gene lookup returns CDR1 DFQATT and CDR2 SNEGSKA (reference sequence). CDR3 loop: CSAPRDTTYNEQFF. DNA for the CDR3: TGCAGTGCTCCCCGGGATACTACCTACAATGAGCAGTTCTTC.

The chain combines TRBV7-9 with TRBJ2-2, with 11 nucleotides matching TRBD1. The length of the CDR3 is 14 residues. Losses at the gene ends were 5 bases for V and 5 bases for J; bases not matched to a gene: 1. CDR1 is SEHNR, CDR2 FQNEAQ, per germline (reference sequence). In DNA form, the CDR3 reads TGTGCCAGCAGCGGACAGGGGGCAACCGGGGAGCTGTTTTTT. Translation gives CASSGQGATGELFF.

Only a few counts were recorded for this clonotype. The chain is built from TRBV7-2 and TRBJ2-5; no firm D call. Between the trimmed V and J ends, which lost 2 bases and 5 bases, there was a span of 12 bases. Germline CDR1 and CDR2: SGHTA and FQGNSA. This CDR3 region has 14 residues. In DNA form, the CDR3 reads TGTGCCAGCAGCTTATTAATCGGTGGGGAGACCCAGTACTTC. This encodes CASSLLIGGETQYF. The full variable domain, its missing parts supplied by reference TRBV7-2 and TRBJ2-5, is GAGVSQSPSNKVTEKGKDVELRCDPISGHTALYWYRQSLGQGLEFLIYFQGNSAPDKSGLPSDRFSAERTGGSVSTLTIQRTQQEDSAVYLCASSLLIGGETQYFGPGTRLLVL.

The chain carries TRBV6-5 and TRBJ1-2; TRBD1 might be the D (5 bases). Trimming left V 6 bases short and J 1 base short, with 9 bases between. The CDR3 contains 13 residues. Germline V lookup: CDR1 MNHEY, CDR2 SVGAGI. In nucleotides, the CDR3 is TGTGCCAGCAGCTATGACAGTAACTATGGCTACACCTTC. This codes for CASSYDSNYGYTF.

As concerns this clonotype: At one boundary the junction diverges from the germline segment, which might be a read error. The chain is built from TRBV11-1 and TRBJ2-3; 12 bases map to TRBD1. The germline V gene has CDR1 SGHAT and CDR2 FQDESV (reference sequence). CDR3 length: 16 amino acids. The CDR3 reads CASSFTGTGGGDTEYF. CDR3 DNA: TGTGCCAGCAGCTTCACCGGGACAGGGGGCGGAGATACGGAGTATTTT. Based on the CDR3 plus reference TRBV11-1 and TRBJ2-3, the full variable domain is EAEVAQSPRYKITEKSQAVAFWCDPISGHATLYWYRQILGQGPELLVQFQDESVVDDSQLPKDRFSAERLKGVDSTLKIQPAELGDSAMYLCASSFTGTGGGDTEYFGPGTRLTVL.

In this sample, this clonotype turned up a few times. V and J are TRBV20-1 and TRBJ2-5, with D possibly TRBD2 on 5 matching bases. Germline CDR1 is DFQATT and CDR2 is SNEGSKA (reference sequence). The CDR3 is 15 residues long. Trimming shortened V by 2 bases and J by 3 bases, and 16 bases separated the two germline ends. CDR3: CSARPYSSAKETQYF. The CDR3 coding sequence is TGCAGTGCTAGACCCTACAGTAGCGCTAAAGAGACCCAGTACTTC.

The chain employs TRBV19 and TRBJ1-1; D uncertain. The CDR3 runs 15 residues. Germline loops: CDR1 LNHDA, CDR2 SQIVND (reference sequence). V dropped 0 bases and J dropped 4 bases, with 12 bases sitting between them. The CDR3: CASSIDLRGVTEAFF. As DNA, the CDR3 is TGTGCCAGTAGTATAGATTTACGGGGTGTCACTGAAGCTTTCTTT.

This clonotype showed up just a few times. The chain uses TRBV4-3 and TRBJ2-3; 7 positions match TRBD1. Germline loops: CDR1 LGHNA, CDR2 YSLEER. Germline trimming cut 4 bases from V and 4 bases from J; bases unmatched to any gene: 11. The CDR3 is 16 residues long. The CDR3 is CASSPVGRGRSDTQYF. The CDR3 DNA follows: TGCGCCAGCAGCCCTGTGGGAAGGGGGCGGTCAGATACGCAGTATTTT.